A selection of T cell receptor beta chains follows, all from one sample in a study of blood T cells in healthy people across ages. TCRdb re-called the 5' RACE reads with MiXCR, one entry per CDR3 protein. In the table there are about 620,000 distinct CDR3 sequences, under 25% of which are singletons. The source material was blood. The receptors come from a man between 65 and 85 years old in good health. CDR3s include the opening cysteine and the closing phenylalanine or tryptophan. Each record gives: V gene, J gene, clone size, D gene, CDR3 protein, CDR3 DNA. A D gene is named only where the DNA matches it firmly. Size is stated for part of the rows, as once, few or many counts, or as a class when the clone is expanded.

>TRBV5-1|TRBJ2-1|NA|NA
CASSLGSMEDEQFF
TGCGCCAGCAGCTTGGGATCAATGGAGGATGAGCAGTTCTTC
>TRBV28|TRBJ2-4|NA|NA
CASSPPVRTVAKNIQYF
TGTGCCAGCAGCCCCCCCGTAAGGACAGTAGCCAAAAACATTCAGTACTTC
>TRBV19|TRBJ2-2|NA|NA
CASSMRLVGTGELFF
TGTGCCAGTAGTATGCGACTAGTTGGCACCGGGGAGCTGTTTTTT
>TRBV18|TRBJ2-7|NA|TRBD1
CASSRDRNGGEQYF
TGTGCCAGCTCCCGGGACAGGAATGGAGGCGAGCAGTACTTC
>TRBV7-9|TRBJ2-6|NA|NA
CASSPFTGRGANVLTF
TGTGCCAGCAGCCCCTTTACAGGTCGTGGGGCCAACGTCCTGACTTTC
>TRBV7-9|TRBJ2-3|NA|TRBD1
CASSYRQGVRTDTQYF
TGTGCCAGCAGCTATCGACAGGGGGTCCGCACAGATACGCAGTATTTT
>TRBV29-1|TRBJ2-7|NA|TRBD1
CSVEAIGQGASYEQYF
TGCAGCGTTGAAGCAATAGGACAGGGGGCCTCCTACGAGCAGTACTTC
>TRBV20-1|TRBJ2-4|once|NA
CSADVYRPKNIQYF
TGCAGTGCTGATGTTTACCGTCCCAAAAACATTCAGTACTTC
>TRBV2|TRBJ1-5|NA|TRBD1
CASRFGTGGNQPQHF
TGTGCCAGCAGATTTGGGACAGGCGGAAATCAGCCCCAGCATTTT
>TRBV7-9|TRBJ1-2|many|NA
CASRRTGPYGYTF
TGTGCCAGCAGACGTACAGGGCCTTATGGCTACACCTTC